This T cell receptor (beta chain) was captured by sequencing in a study of CD8 T cells in Susac syndrome. TCR beta sequencing covered blood CD8+ and CD4+ T cells. Negative isolation was used for CD8+ and CD4+ T cells and FACS enrichment for TEMRA cells. This CDR3 has 10 amino acids. The V end lost 2 bases, the J end lost 7 bases, and 0 bases lay between the germline ends. Germline lookup yields CDR1 WSHSY and CDR2 SAAADI. RNA, at about 0.5 to 1 ug, was reverse transcribed with random hexamers. immunoSEQ multiplex PCR amplified TCR beta CDR3 across 54 Vbeta, 13 Jbeta. TCRdb re-derived calls from the immunoSEQ multiplex PCR reads in MiXCR, one entry per CDR3 protein. This sample has 250,000 to 300,000 distinct CDR3 sequences, with 65% to 90% found just once.

Sequencing was done on a sample of CD8+ T cells from PBMCs. The rearrangement uses TRBV10-2 and TRBJ2-1; D is unclear. The receptor's source is a human donor with multiple sclerosis. CDR3 sequence: CASSENEQFF. In DNA form, the CDR3 reads TGCGCCAGCAGTGAGAATGAGCAGTTCTTC.